One and the same sample provided the 20 T cell receptor beta chains below, sequenced in a study of CD8+CD57+ T cells in acquired aplastic anemia. In patients chosen for sequencing, flow cytometry had shown CD8+CD57+ cell expansion. Genomic DNA acted as the template from which TCR beta VDJ combination and CDR3 sequence profiling were carried out. One entry per CDR3 protein results from TCRdb running MiXCR on the reads. This sample carries a few hundred thousand distinct CDR3 sequences, less than 35% of them seen once, and the ten largest clones take 0.82%. Sequences were obtained from sorted CD4+, CD8+, or CD8+CD57+ T cells (not recorded which) from PBMCs. These TCRs come from a human donor with aplastic anemia.

This clonotype was picked up a small number of times. The chain combines TRBV10-3 with TRBJ2-7, with D maybe TRBD1 (5 bases). The length of the CDR3 is 13 residues. Trimming stripped 2 bases from V and 7 bases from J, with 12 bases between. Germline-derived CDR1 and CDR2 are ENHRY and SYGVKD. The CDR3 DNA reads as TGTGCCATCAGTGAGAACGACAGTCGTGAGCAGTACTTC. As protein: CAISENDSREQYF.

The V gene is TRBV11-1, the J gene TRBJ1-6, with D possibly matching TRBD1 (6 bases). V was trimmed by 5 bases and J by 0 bases, leaving 14 bases between them. The CDR3 has 17 residues. Germline assignment: CDR1 SGHAT and CDR2 FQDESV (reference sequence). CDR3 in DNA: TGTGCCAGCAGCCTGGGGGGGGGACACTCCTATAATTCACCCCTCCACTTT. This sequence encodes CASSLGGGHSYNSPLHF.

The V and J genes are TRBV18 and TRBJ2-7, with 10 bases fitting TRBD2. This CDR3 has 20 amino acids. J lost 6 bases, V lost 4 bases, and 24 bases had no gene match. Germline V gene data show CDR1 as KGHSH and CDR2 as LQKENI. CDR3 bases: TGTGCCAGCTCACGGCGGTCATCGTTCGAGACTAGCGGGCCCCCTGGCGAGCAGTACTTC. Encoded protein: CASSRRSSFETSGPPGEQYF.

This clonotype was recorded many times. This CDR3 reads CSARDVGREQYF. The CDR3 DNA reads TGCAGTGCTAGAGATGTGGGGCGCGAGCAGTACTTC. V and J are TRBV20-1 and TRBJ2-7; TRBD1 might be the D (5 bases). V lost 0 bases and J lost 6, with 9 bases in between. CDR1 is DFQATT and CDR2 is SNEGSKA in the germline V gene (reference sequence). The CDR3 contains 12 residues.

This clonotype has a handful of counts. One end of the junction varies from germline; a read error may be responsible. The V call is TRBV5-1, the J call TRBJ2-7, with D possibly matching TRBD2 (6 bases). The CDR3 has 14 residues. The V gene's germline CDR1 is SGHRS and CDR2 YFSETQ. The CDR3 protein is CASSSNGETSERYF. The CDR3 DNA reads as TGCGCCAGCAGCTCCAACGGGGAGACTAGTGAGCGGTACTTC.

At least ten counts were recorded for this clonotype. This chain connects TRBV19 to TRBJ2-7, with D perhaps matching TRBD1 (5 bases). V shed 3 bases and J shed 6 bases, with 9 bases lying between them. CDR3 size: 12 residues. Germline V lookup: CDR1 LNHDA, CDR2 SQIVND (reference sequence). In nucleotides, the CDR3 is TGTGCCAGTAGTATTAGGGGCAGCGAGCAGTACTTC. Protein sequence: CASSIRGSEQYF.

Written as DNA, the CDR3 is TGTGCCAGCAGCCAGGTTCTAGGGGCTACCGGGGAGCTGTTTTTT. It is translated as CASSQVLGATGELFF. The chain joins TRBV6-1 to TRBJ2-2; D perhaps matches TRBD1 (5 bases). The CDR3 has 15 amino acids. The germline CDR1 and CDR2 sequences are MNHNS and SASEGT. Trimming took off 6 bases at V and 5 bases at J, with 16 bases between the two ends.

With respect to this clonotype: At one boundary the junction diverges from the germline segment, which might be a read error. This chain's CDR3 is CSFDLAGAQQYF. Here the CDR3 DNA reads TGCAGCTTTGACCTAGCGGGAGCTCAGCAGTACTTC. The chain has TRBV29-1 and TRBJ2-7; 10 bases align to TRBD2. The CDR3 is 12 residues long. Looked up from germline, CDR1 is SQVTM and CDR2 is ANQGSEA.

The chain employs TRBV27 and TRBJ1-2, with 7 bases that match TRBD1. The CDR3 spans 17 residues. J lost 2 bases, V lost 5 bases, and 14 bases had no gene match. Germline V CDR1 and CDR2: MNHEY, SMNVEV (reference sequence). CDR3 DNA sequence: TGTGCCAGCAGTCCCCGGACAGGTTTACCAGGAAACTATGGCTACACCTTC. Its protein is CASSPRTGLPGNYGYTF.

At least ten counts were recorded for this clonotype. V usage is TRBV7-8 and J usage is TRBJ1-1; D is unresolved. The CDR3 has 12 residues. The V end lost 1 base, the J end lost 8 bases, and 8 bases lay between the germline ends. The germline V gene has CDR1 SGHVS and CDR2 FQNEAQ. CDR3: CASSLGAGEAFF. CDR3 nucleotides: TGTGCCAGCAGCTTAGGAGCCGGGGAAGCTTTCTTT.

This clonotype came up once. This chain joins TRBV7-9 and TRBJ1-6, with a tentative D call TRBD1 (6 bases). CDR1 and CDR2 (germline): SEHNR, FQNEAQ (reference sequence). CDR3 size: 13 residues. Trimming left V 4 bases short and J 9 bases short, with 10 bases between. The CDR3 loop is CASSYRDVSPLHF. DNA of the CDR3: TGTGCCAGCAGCTACAGGGACGTTTCACCCCTCCACTTT.

In its sample, this clonotype was seen many times. This chain joins TRBV15 and TRBJ2-6, with D unclear. The CDR3 loop spans 15 amino acids. Trimming shortened V by 1 base and J by 2 bases, and 6 bases separated the two germline ends. CDR1 is LNHNV and CDR2 is YYDKDF in the germline V gene (reference sequence). The CDR3, as DNA: TGTGCCACCAGCAGAGCCCAGGCTGGGGCCAACGTCCTGACTTTC. It codes for CATSRAQAGANVLTF. The full variable domain, rest sourced from reference TRBV15 and TRBJ2-6, is DAMVIQNPRYQVTQFGKPVTLSCSQTLNHNVMYWYQQKSSQAPKLLFHYYDKDFNNEADTPDNFQSRRPNTSFCFLDIRSPGLGDTAMYLCATSRAQAGANVLTFGAGSRLTVL.

This chain links TRBV25-1 with TRBJ2-5; possible D gene TRBD1, 6 bases. From germline, CDR1 is MGHDK and CDR2 SYGVNS. The CDR3 sequence is 15 residues long. Trimming removed 3 bases from V and 11 bases from J, with 22 bases in between. The CDR3 DNA is TGTGCCAGCAGTGAGTCGGGCAGGGGATACAATGAGCAGTACTTC. Protein: CASSESGRGYNEQYF.

On this clonotype itself: Possible read error: a much larger clone is one base away. The chain employs TRBV29-1 and TRBJ2-2, with 8 positions matching TRBD1. The CDR3 is 15 amino acids. Germline V lookup: CDR1 SQVTM, CDR2 ANQGSEA. The CDR3 DNA is TGCGGCGTTGGACAGGGACCCACGAACACCGGGGAGCTGTTTTTT. Its translation: CGVGQGPTNTGELFF.

The sample holds a few counts of this clonotype. The V gene is TRBV6-5, the J gene TRBJ2-1; D perhaps matches TRBD2 (5 bases). Trimming cost V 5 bases and J 0 bases, with 11 bases left between them. Germline CDR1 is MNHEY and CDR2 is SVGAGI. This CDR3 has 15 amino acids. The CDR3 region has the DNA TGTGCCAGCAGTAAGCGGACGAGCTCCTACAATGAGCAGTTCTTC. Translating gives CASSKRTSSYNEQFF.

In this sample, this clonotype turned up many times. The CDR3 here is CASSTRWDTDTQYF. CDR3 nucleotides: TGTGCCAGCAGTACAAGGTGGGATACAGATACGCAGTATTTT. This sequence joins TRBV2 and TRBJ2-3, with D unresolved. Germline V CDR1 and CDR2: SNHLY, FYNNEI. The CDR3 sequence is 14 residues long. Between the trimmed V and J ends, which lost 5 bases and 3 bases, there was a span of 12 bases. Filled out from reference TRBV2 and TRBJ2-3, the complete variable domain reads EPEVTQTPSHQVTQMGQEVILRCVPISNHLYFYWYRQILGQKVEFLVSFYNNEISEKSEIFDDQFSVERPDGSNFTLKIRSTKLEDSAMYFCASSTRWDTDTQYFGPGTRLTVL.

The sample holds a few counts of this clonotype. At one end, the junction sequence differs from germline, possibly due to a read error. The chain couples TRBV2 to TRBJ2-7; D perhaps matches TRBD2 (5 bases). The CDR3 sequence is 13 residues long. In germline, CDR1 is SNHLY, CDR2 FYNNEI. In nucleotides, the CDR3 is TGTGCCAGCATTGAACAGCGGCGACCCGAGCAGTACTTC. This gives the protein CASIEQRRPEQYF.

V is TRBV5-8 and J is TRBJ1-3; 7 positions match TRBD1. The junction had 10 bases not matched to a gene; V was cut back by 4 bases and J by 6 bases. CDR1 and CDR2 from the germline V gene are SGHTS and YDEGEE. This CDR3 contains 15 residues. In DNA, the CDR3 is TGTGCCAGCAGCCCCGCACCGGGACAGCCAAACACCATATATTTT. Translating gives CASSPAPGQPNTIYF. The full variable domain, in which reference TRBV5-8 and TRBJ1-3 provide the parts outside the CDR3, is EAGVTQSPTHLIKTRGQQATLRCSPISGHTSVYWYQQALGLGLQFLLWYDEGEERNRGNFPPRFSGRQFPNYSSELNVNALELEDSALYLCASSPAPGQPNTIYFGEGSWLTVV.

In regard to this clonotype: One end of the junction varies from germline; a read error may be responsible. This chain links TRBV24-1 with TRBJ2-5; 7 positions match TRBD2. This CDR3 is 14 amino acids long. CDR1 is KGHDR and CDR2 is SFDVKD in the germline V gene. The CDR3 DNA is TGCGCCACCAGTGATGGACTAGATGCGGAGACCCAGTACTTC. It codes for CATSDGLDAETQYF.

This clonotype was detected ten times or more. The chain uses TRBV10-3 and TRBJ1-1; 9 bases are a match to TRBD1. The V gene end was trimmed by 4 bases and the J gene end by 6 bases; junction bases not matched to a gene: 3. Germline loops: CDR1 ENHRY, CDR2 SYGVKD. The CDR3 is made up of 13 amino acids. The CDR3 reads CAISGTGVPEAFF. The DNA for the CDR3 is TGTGCCATCAGTGGGACAGGGGTTCCTGAAGCTTTCTTT.